Shown below are 28 T cell receptor beta chains from a single sample sequenced in a study of blood T cell repertoires in COVID-19. TCRdb's copy holds only in-frame clones and misses some; the assay was immunoSEQ multiplex PCR. This table holds about 190,000 clones, around 85% found once. Sequences were obtained from peripheral blood. The receptor set was obtained from a man aged 30 to 39 with acute or convalescent COVID-19.

For the CDR3, the DNA is TGCGCCAGCAGCCAGGGGACAGTAAGCACAGATACGCAGTATTTT. Protein: CASSQGTVSTDTQYF. This chain uses TRBV5-1 with TRBJ2-3; 7 nucleotides align to TRBD1. With 4 bases clipped from V and 0 bases from J, the junction kept 5 bases outside the gene matches. The germline CDR1 and CDR2 sequences are SGHRS and YFSETQ. This CDR3 is 15 amino acids long.

The genes are TRBV18 and TRBJ2-5, with D perhaps matching TRBD2 (5 bases). CDR1 is KGHSH, CDR2 LQKENI, per germline. V was trimmed by 6 bases and J by 5 bases, leaving 10 bases between them. The CDR3 covers 12 residues. The CDR3 loop is CASSDYLETQYF. As DNA, the CDR3 is TGTGCCAGCTCCGACTATCTGGAGACCCAGTACTTC.

The chain employs TRBV9 and TRBJ2-3, with 11 bases matching TRBD2. Germline CDR1 reads SGDLS; CDR2 reads YYNGEE. This CDR3 is built from 16 residues. Trimming removed 0 bases from V and 2 bases from J; junction bases left unmatched: 2. The CDR3 DNA follows: TGTGCCAGCAGCGTAGGGACTAGCGGGTACACAGATACGCAGTATTTT. Encoded protein: CASSVGTSGYTDTQYF.

V is TRBV28 and J is TRBJ1-5, with D uncertain. Germline V CDR1 and CDR2: MDHEN, SYDVKM. V was cut by 5 bases and J by 1 base, with 9 bases left in between. The CDR3 length is 14 residues. CDR3 nucleotide sequence: TGTGCCAGCAGTCCAGGACTGAGCAATCAGCCCCAGCATTTT. Its translation is CASSPGLSNQPQHF.

The rearrangement joins TRBV10-1 to TRBJ2-3; possible D gene TRBD1, 6 bases. V lost 5 bases, J lost 4 bases, and 10 bases lay in between. CDR3 length: 13 residues. The germline V gene has CDR1 WNHNN and CDR2 SYGVQD (reference sequence). In DNA, the CDR3 is TGCGCCAGCAGTTCCAGGGGCTCAGATACGCAGTATTTT. Its protein product is CASSSRGSDTQYF.

V gene TRBV6-5 combines with J gene TRBJ2-3, with D perhaps TRBD2 (6 bases). This CDR3 is 15 amino acids long. V lost 0 bases to trimming and J lost 5 bases, with 12 bases between them. Per germline, CDR1 MNHEY and CDR2 SVGAGI. The CDR3 DNA follows: TGTGCCAGCAGTTACTCGGGCGGGGTGGGAGATACGCAGTATTTT. Translated: CASSYSGGVGDTQYF.

The chain combines TRBV11-3 with TRBJ1-3; 10 bases align to TRBD1. Germline CDR1 SGHNT, CDR2 YENEEA. This CDR3 region has 14 residues. The V segment lost 5 bases and the J segment 2 bases; nucleotides outside the gene matches: 0. Here the CDR3 DNA reads TGTGCCAGCAGCGGGACAGGGGCTGGAAACACCATATATTTT. Amino acid sequence: CASSGTGAGNTIYF.

The chain recombines TRBV30 with TRBJ2-7; tentatively, D is TRBD1 (6 bases). The CDR3 is 15 residues long. The germline gives CDR1 GTSNPN, CDR2 SVGIG (reference sequence). V dropped 5 bases and J dropped 1 base, with 18 bases sitting between them. This CDR3 reads CAWAYRQVTSYEQYF. CDR3 DNA sequence: TGTGCCTGGGCATACAGACAGGTCACTTCCTACGAGCAGTACTTC.

The chain joins TRBV3-1 (or the pseudogene TRBV3-2) to TRBJ2-7; D gene uncertain. Germline-derived CDR1 and CDR2 are LGHDT and YNNKEL (reference sequence). Trimming removed 6 bases at V and 2 bases at J, with 14 bases between. This CDR3 is built from 14 residues. This chain's CDR3 is CASSSQNPPYEQYF. The CDR3 DNA follows: TGTGCCAGCAGTAGCCAAAACCCCCCCTACGAGCAGTACTTC.

This chain connects TRBV6-5 to TRBJ1-5; D not certain. Trimming removed 8 bases at V and 6 bases at J, with 8 bases between. The CDR3 is 11 residues long. Per germline, CDR1 MNHEY and CDR2 SVGAGI. The CDR3 sequence: CASSAVQPQHF. The CDR3 DNA sequence: TGTGCCAGCTCCGCGGTTCAGCCCCAGCATTTT.

The rearrangement uses TRBV6-6 and TRBJ2-7, with 8 positions matching TRBD2. The CDR3 loop spans 14 amino acids. The germline CDR1 and CDR2 sequences are MNHNY and SVGAGI (reference sequence). Losses at the gene ends were 2 bases for V and 6 bases for J; bases not matched to a gene: 6. CDR3 DNA: TGTGCCAGCAGTTACACGTTAAGCGGGAGCGAGCAGTACTTC. Amino acids: CASSYTLSGSEQYF.

This clone was recorded only once. As DNA, the CDR3 is TGCGCCAGCAGCCTTAACCGCCCCCTGGGGGGTACGCAGTATTTT. Translated: CASSLNRPLGGTQYF. The chain is built from TRBV4-1 and TRBJ2-3, with TRBD2 as a possible D gene (6 bases). The CDR3 covers 15 residues. V gave up 4 bases and J gave up 8 bases, with 19 bases separating them. Germline CDR1 is MGHRA and CDR2 is YSYEKL.

CDR3 DNA: TGTGCCAGCAGCTTCCCTGGGACAGGGAGCCTAACTGAAGCTTTCTTT. It yields the protein CASSFPGTGSLTEAFF. This rearrangement joins TRBV7-9 to TRBJ1-1; TRBD1 matches 9 bases. J lost 5 bases, V lost 3 bases, and 10 bases had no gene match. Germline V lookup: CDR1 SEHNR, CDR2 FQNEAQ (reference sequence). This CDR3 contains 16 residues. The whole variable domain, remainder taken from reference TRBV7-9 and TRBJ1-1, is DTGVSQNPRHKITKRGQNVTFRCDPISEHNRLYWYRQTLGQGPEFLTYFQNEAQLEKSRLLSDRFSAERPKGSFSTLEIQRTEQGDSAMYLCASSFPGTGSLTEAFFGQGTRLTVV.

The chain combines TRBV29-1 with TRBJ1-5; TRBD1 matches 9 bases. Unmatched junction bases numbered 5, after V lost 4 bases and J lost 4 bases. Germline values: CDR1 SQVTM, CDR2 ANQGSEA. This CDR3 has 14 amino acids. The chain's CDR3 is CSVVGQGSNQPQHF. DNA for the CDR3: TGCAGCGTTGTGGGACAGGGATCAAATCAGCCCCAGCATTTT.

This chain joins TRBV25-1 and TRBJ2-7, with TRBD2 matching 7 bases. The CDR3 spans 15 residues. The V gene end was trimmed by 2 bases and the J gene end by 2 bases; junction bases not matched to a gene: 6. CDR1 MGHDK and CDR2 SYGVNS come from the germline V gene. The CDR3 DNA reads as TGTGCCAGCAGTGAAAAGGGAGGGGCCACCTACGAGCAGTACTTC. Protein sequence: CASSEKGGATYEQYF.

J is TRBJ1-1 and V is TRBV7-9; D not certain. The CDR3 spans 17 residues. CDR1 and CDR2 (germline): SEHNR, FQNEAQ (reference sequence). V shed 1 base and J shed 0 bases, with 15 bases lying between them. The CDR3 loop reads CASSLDSAGNMNTEAFF. In nucleotides, the CDR3 is TGTGCCAGCAGCTTAGACTCGGCAGGAAACATGAACACTGAAGCTTTCTTT.

A single count supports this clone. The chain combines TRBV7-8 with TRBJ2-2; 8 positions agree with TRBD2. CDR1 and CDR2 from the germline V gene are SGHVS and FQNEAQ. The CDR3 has 14 amino acids. V shed 8 bases and J 4 bases; nucleotides not matched to a gene: 6. CDR3 DNA sequence: TGTGCCAGCCGGTCGGGGGGGCCCACCGGGGAGCTGTTTTTT. This codes for CASRSGGPTGELFF.

The sample holds a few counts of this clone. The chain uses TRBV7-6 and TRBJ1-1, with D possibly TRBD1 on 5 matching bases. The germline CDR1 and CDR2 sequences are SGHVS and FNYEAQ. Trimming removed 5 bases at V and 4 bases at J, with 20 bases between. The CDR3 loop spans 16 amino acids. CDR3 amino acids: CASSTRSGRALTEAFF. The CDR3 DNA reads TGTGCCAGCAGCACCCGGTCCGGCAGGGCCCTCACTGAAGCTTTCTTT.

The chain couples TRBV30 to TRBJ2-5, with D tentatively TRBD1 (6 bases). Trimming left V 3 bases short and J 5 bases short, with 13 bases between. The CDR3 is 13 residues long. From germline, CDR1 is GTSNPN and CDR2 SVGIG (reference sequence). CDR3 sequence (DNA): TGTGCCTGGAGCCAGGGGATGATGGAGACCCAGTACTTC. Translation: CAWSQGMMETQYF.

V gene TRBV3-1 (or the pseudogene TRBV3-2) combines with J gene TRBJ1-4; D is unclear. The CDR3 has 15 residues. V was trimmed by 4 bases and J by 3 bases, leaving 12 bases between them. Germline V gives CDR1 LGHDT, CDR2 YNNKEL (reference sequence). CDR3 nucleotide sequence: TGTGCCAGCAGCCGACTCAGCACATCTAATGAAAAACTGTTTTTT. Translated, it gives CASSRLSTSNEKLFF.

The chain joins TRBV10-2 to TRBJ1-1; TRBD1 might be the D (5 bases). Trimming stripped 2 bases from V and 7 bases from J, with 17 bases between. The CDR3 runs 15 residues. The germline V gene has CDR1 WSHSY and CDR2 SAAADI. CDR3 sequence reads: CASSEISSRTIEAFF. As DNA, the CDR3 is TGCGCCAGCAGTGAGATTTCATCCAGGACAATTGAAGCTTTCTTT.

The V gene is TRBV4-1, the J gene TRBJ2-3; possible D gene TRBD1, 5 bases. Trimming took off 1 base at V and 0 bases at J, with 11 bases between the two ends. CDR1 is MGHRA, CDR2 YSYEKL, per germline. This CDR3 contains 16 residues. Here the CDR3 reads CASSQVGPDSTDTQYF. CDR3 nucleotides: TGCGCCAGCAGCCAAGTGGGGCCGGATAGCACAGATACGCAGTATTTT.

This sequence joins TRBV10-3 and TRBJ1-1; the D gene is possibly TRBD1 (6 bases). Germline V gene lookup returns CDR1 ENHRY and CDR2 SYGVKD. The CDR3 contains 14 residues. Trimming took 2 bases from V and 0 from J, leaving 7 bases between them. In nucleotides, the CDR3 is TGTGCCATCAGTGAGGGACAGCTGAACACTGAAGCTTTCTTT. It is translated as CAISEGQLNTEAFF.

The chain links TRBV10-2 to TRBJ2-1, with 9 positions matching TRBD1. The germline gives CDR1 WSHSY, CDR2 SAAADI. This CDR3 spans 20 amino acids. Trimming removed 7 bases from V and 2 bases from J; junction bases left unmatched: 21. CDR3 sequence reads: CASIRSPSADRGRAYNEQFF. The CDR3 region has the DNA TGCGCCAGCATCCGCTCCCCTTCCGCGGACAGGGGCAGAGCCTACAATGAGCAGTTCTTC.

The chain combines TRBV30 with TRBJ2-2; weak D call: TRBD2 (6 bases). The V gene lost 3 bases and the J gene lost 6 bases, with 17 bases spanning the gap. CDR1 and CDR2 (germline): GTSNPN, SVGIG (reference sequence). The CDR3 extends over 15 amino acids. The DNA of the CDR3 is TGTGCCTGGAGGGCAGAGGGGAGGTGGTCCGGGGAGCTGTTTTTT. Translated, it gives CAWRAEGRWSGELFF.

The chain uses TRBV30 and TRBJ1-2, with 7 bases aligning to TRBD1. Losses at the gene ends were 3 bases for V and 6 bases for J; bases not matched to a gene: 10. This CDR3 contains 14 residues. Germline V lookup: CDR1 GTSNPN, CDR2 SVGIG (reference sequence). The CDR3 sequence: CAWSRDSAVDGYTF. The CDR3 region has the DNA TGTGCCTGGAGCCGGGACAGTGCGGTGGATGGCTACACCTTC.

The rearrangement uses TRBV2 and TRBJ2-7, with a weak D call TRBD1 (5 bases). Between the trimmed V and J ends, which lost 6 bases and 5 bases, there was a span of 14 bases. The length of the CDR3 is 13 residues. Germline V gives CDR1 SNHLY, CDR2 FYNNEI. CDR3 sequence: CASSLQPGHEQYF. The CDR3 DNA sequence: TGTGCCAGCAGCCTACAACCAGGGCACGAGCAGTACTTC.

This sequence joins TRBV18 and TRBJ1-1, with a possible D match to TRBD1 (6 bases). This CDR3 spans 11 amino acids. CDR1 KGHSH and CDR2 LQKENI come from the germline V gene. V gave up 6 bases and J gave up 9 bases, with 11 bases separating them. Here the CDR3 reads CASSTRGKAFF. DNA of the CDR3: TGTGCCAGCTCCACAAGGGGGAAAGCTTTCTTT.